A single sample gave rise to the 20 T cell receptor beta chains below, sequenced in a study of blood T cell repertoires in COVID-19. The method was immunoSEQ multiplex PCR; TCRdb's version includes in-frame clones alone and lacks a portion of them. The repertoire holds 350,000 to 400,000 clones, with about 90% as singletons. Sequenced input: PBMCs or T cells enriched from blood (not recorded which). The receptors derive from a woman in her twenties or thirties who had recovered from COVID-19.

The chain joins TRBV30 to TRBJ2-7; D is unresolved. CDR1 and CDR2 from the germline V gene are GTSNPN and SVGIG (reference sequence). The CDR3 runs to 14 residues. V was cut by 6 bases and J by 3 bases, with 18 bases left in between. CDR3 nucleotide sequence: TGTGCCTGCCCCAAGTATCAGGCCCACTACGAGCAGTACTTC. This gives the protein CACPKYQAHYEQYF.

This chain connects TRBV30 to TRBJ1-4; D is uncertain. CDR1 and CDR2 (germline): GTSNPN, SVGIG (reference sequence). This CDR3 spans 13 amino acids. V was pared by 0 bases and J by 5 bases, with 7 bases between. CDR3 in DNA: TGTGCCTGGAGTGTACGGGAGAATGAAAAACTGTTTTTT. Translating it yields CAWSVRENEKLFF.

This clone occurred a few times. The V gene is TRBV29-1, the J gene TRBJ1-1; D remains ambiguous. Trimming removed 4 bases at V and 4 bases at J, with 7 bases between. The CDR3 spans 11 residues. From germline, CDR1 is SQVTM and CDR2 ANQGSEA. The CDR3 reads CSVGRVTEAFF. The CDR3 DNA sequence: TGCAGCGTTGGGAGGGTCACTGAAGCTTTCTTT.

The chain uses TRBV28 and TRBJ1-4, with 8 bases fitting TRBD1. CDR1 and CDR2 (germline): MDHEN, SYDVKM. The CDR3 runs to 16 residues. The junction had 10 bases not matched to a gene; V was cut back by 6 bases and J by 4 bases. The CDR3 loop reads CASSNFRGRLNEKLFF. CDR3 bases: TGTGCCAGCAGCAACTTCAGGGGGCGCCTTAATGAAAAACTGTTTTTT.

The rearrangement links TRBV4-2 to TRBJ1-6; no clear D. The CDR3 is made up of 14 amino acids. The germline CDR1 and CDR2 sequences are LGHNA and YNFKEQ. The V gene lost 4 bases and the J gene lost 10 bases, with 14 bases spanning the gap. CDR3 sequence reads: CASSPSVNESPLHF. The CDR3 coding sequence is TGTGCCAGCAGCCCAAGCGTGAACGAGTCACCCCTCCACTTT.

V usage is TRBV28 and J usage is TRBJ1-5; D call uncertain. Trimming cost V 1 base and J 4 bases, with 8 bases left between them. Germline lookup yields CDR1 MDHEN and CDR2 SYDVKM. The length of the CDR3 is 14 residues. Here the CDR3 reads CASSLSGVNQPQHF. The CDR3 coding sequence is TGTGCCAGCAGTTTATCGGGTGTAAATCAGCCCCAGCATTTT.

This chain links TRBV29-1 with TRBJ2-3; 7 positions match TRBD1. Germline lookup yields CDR1 SQVTM and CDR2 ANQGSEA. This CDR3 is 14 amino acids long. The J segment lost 5 bases and the V segment lost 5 bases, leaving 10 bases of the junction unmatched. The CDR3 spells CSVRTGVNVDTQYF. The CDR3 nucleotides are TGCAGCGTTAGGACAGGCGTGAATGTAGATACGCAGTATTTT.

In DNA form, the CDR3 reads TGTGCCAGCAGCTTAGTTCCAGGGGGCAACTATGGCTACACCTTC. Translation: CASSLVPGGNYGYTF. V is TRBV5-4 and J is TRBJ1-2, with 8 bases identical to TRBD1. J lost 2 bases, V lost 2 bases, and 5 bases had no gene match. In germline, CDR1 is SGHNT, CDR2 YYREEE (reference sequence). The CDR3 consists of 15 residues.

The gene calls are TRBV15 and TRBJ2-1; TRBD2 matches 12 bases. CDR1 and CDR2 (germline): LNHNV, YYDKDF (reference sequence). This CDR3 region has 18 residues. Losses at the gene ends were 5 bases for V and 0 bases for J; bases not matched to a gene: 8. CDR3 amino acids: CATSAQPTSGSSYNEQFF. The CDR3 nucleotides read TGTGCCACCAGCGCCCAGCCGACTAGCGGGAGCTCCTACAATGAGCAGTTCTTC.

This chain links TRBV7-6 with TRBJ2-2; 8 bases align to TRBD1. This CDR3 region has 16 residues. Unmatched junction bases numbered 9, after V lost 5 bases and J lost 4 bases. Germline V CDR1 and CDR2: SGHVS, FNYEAQ. CDR3 loop: CASSQPGQEITGELFF. DNA of the CDR3: TGTGCCAGCAGCCAACCGGGACAGGAGATCACCGGGGAGCTGTTTTTT.

This chain connects TRBV30 to TRBJ1-2; D is possibly TRBD1 (5 bases). Trimming took 3 bases from V and 3 from J, leaving 14 bases between them. This CDR3 comprises 14 residues. Germline V gene data show CDR1 as GTSNPN and CDR2 as SVGIG (reference sequence). In DNA, the CDR3 is TGTGCCTGGAGAATAGACAGTCAGTACTATGGCTACACCTTC. Translating it yields CAWRIDSQYYGYTF.

V usage is TRBV30 and J usage is TRBJ2-7, with 8 bases matching TRBD1. The germline V gene encodes CDR1 GTSNPN and CDR2 SVGIG (reference sequence). This CDR3 is 15 amino acids long. Trimming took 3 bases from V and 2 from J; bases not matched to a gene: 9. Written as DNA, the CDR3 is TGTGCCTGGAGCCCCCGACAGGGGAGGACCTACGAGCAGTACTTC. Translation gives CAWSPRQGRTYEQYF.

The rearrangement uses TRBV6-5 and TRBJ1-1; 9 bases fit TRBD1. The CDR3 spans 16 residues. Germline V lookup: CDR1 MNHEY, CDR2 SVGAGI. The ends lost 0 bases at V and 1 base at J; junction bases unmatched: 3. The CDR3 DNA follows: TGTGCCAGCAGTTACTCGGGGGGACAGGGGAACACTGAAGCTTTCTTT. This translates into CASSYSGGQGNTEAFF.

The chain combines TRBV28 with TRBJ2-1; 9 positions agree with TRBD1. V gave up 3 bases and J gave up 4 bases; unmatched junction bases: 22. Germline loops: CDR1 MDHEN, CDR2 SYDVKM. This CDR3 has 21 amino acids. The CDR3 sequence is CASSFPRDRASVGAFYNEQFF. CDR3 DNA: TGTGCCAGCAGTTTCCCTCGGGACAGGGCGTCGGTGGGAGCCTTTTACAATGAGCAGTTCTTC.

V is TRBV11-2 and J is TRBJ1-1, with TRBD1 matching over 7 bases. Germline V gene data show CDR1 as SGHAT and CDR2 as FQNNGV. The CDR3 has 14 amino acids. V lost 6 bases to trimming and J lost 5 bases; unmatched junction nucleotides: 9. The CDR3 nucleotides read TGTGCCAGCAGAGCCGGGACAGCGGCAACTGAAGCTTTCTTT. Its translation is CASRAGTAATEAFF.

The chain joins TRBV6-5 to TRBJ2-3; maybe TRBD2 (7 bases). The ends were cut back, 5 bases at V and 1 base at J, with 10 bases in the middle. Germline V gene lookup returns CDR1 MNHEY and CDR2 SVGAGI. The CDR3 sequence is 14 residues long. CDR3 in amino acids: CASSRGGGTDTQYF. Written as DNA, the CDR3 is TGTGCCAGCAGTCGAGGGGGGGGCACAGATACGCAGTATTTT.

This chain connects TRBV30 to TRBJ1-2; TRBD1 might be the D (6 bases). Deletions cut 3 bases from V and 6 bases from J, with 17 bases between. This CDR3 region has 14 residues. CDR1 is GTSNPN, CDR2 SVGIG, per germline (reference sequence). The CDR3 nucleotides are TGTGCCTGGAGGTCCGCAGGGGCGCGTGATGGCTACACCTTC. Amino acids: CAWRSAGARDGYTF.

The table lists this clone with a count of one. This chain links TRBV9 with TRBJ2-5; TRBD2 agrees at 12 bases. CDR1 and CDR2 from the germline V gene are SGDLS and YYNGEE. This CDR3 is built from 18 residues. V dropped 4 bases and J dropped 5; count of bases not matched to a gene: 15. The CDR3 sequence: CASSPGEASGGASETQYF. Here the CDR3 DNA reads TGTGCCAGCAGCCCCGGGGAGGCTAGCGGGGGGGCCAGTGAGACCCAGTACTTC.

The chain employs TRBV30 and TRBJ2-2, with TRBD1 matching over 11 bases. Germline CDR1 GTSNPN, CDR2 SVGIG (reference sequence). The CDR3 is 17 amino acids. Trimming removed 5 bases from V and 3 bases from J; junction bases left unmatched: 11. Here the CDR3 reads CAWDGTGGEVDTGELFF. The CDR3 nucleotides are TGTGCCTGGGATGGGACAGGGGGTGAAGTAGACACCGGGGAGCTGTTTTTT.

The chain has TRBV5-6 and TRBJ1-5; D is unclear. Germline CDR1 is SGHDT and CDR2 is YYEEEE. This CDR3 region has 13 residues. Trimming took 1 base from V and 4 from J, leaving 6 bases between them. CDR3 DNA: TGTGCCAGCAGCTTGTACAGAAATCAGCCCCAGCATTTT. It translates to CASSLYRNQPQHF.